These T cell receptor beta chains were read from a single sample in a study of blood T cell repertoires in COVID-19. Generated by immunoSEQ multiplex PCR, the TCRdb table keeps only in-frame clones and is missing some. The sample lists 250,000 or so clones; roughly 89% were seen once. Sequenced sample: peripheral blood. These receptors all stem from a woman in her thirties or forties who had recovered from COVID-19. The CDR3 runs from the conserved cysteine through the conserved F or W. The D gene is left open where the match is weak. A clone size is listed for some rows: how often the clone was seen (once, few, many), or a class if it is expanded.

>TRBJ1-6|12|TRBV19|NA|NA
CASRSGGSPLHF
TGTGCCAGTAGATCGGGGGGGTCACCCCTCCACTTT
>TRBJ2-7|12|TRBV7-9|NA|NA
CASSLQQDEQYF
TGTGCCAGCAGCCTACAACAGGACGAGCAGTACTTC
>TRBJ2-7|13|TRBV27|TRBD2|NA
CASSFPGRDEQYF
TGTGCCAGCAGTTTCCCGGGGAGGGACGAGCAGTACTTC
>TRBJ2-1|17|TRBV5-1|NA|NA
CASAPSLAGIKYNEQFF
TGCGCCAGCGCCCCCAGCCTTGCGGGCATTAAATACAATGAGCAGTTCTTC
>TRBJ1-4|16|TRBV28|TRBD1|NA
CASRPTPGQQNEKLFF
TGTGCCAGCAGGCCCACTCCGGGACAGCAAAATGAAAAACTGTTTTTT
>TRBJ2-5|15|TRBV7-9|TRBD2|NA
CASSPSGGYQETQYF
TGTGCCAGCAGCCCTAGCGGGGGGTACCAAGAGACCCAGTACTTC
>TRBJ2-5|14|TRBV24-1|NA|NA
CATSDSTVQETQYF
TGTGCCACCAGTGATTCGACAGTCCAAGAGACCCAGTACTTC
>TRBJ1-2|12|TRBV25-1|NA|NA
CASSSAGDGYTF
TGTGCCAGCAGTTCCGCAGGTGATGGCTACACCTTC
>TRBJ2-7|14|TRBV2|NA|NA
CASSEQYLVHEQYF
TGTGCCAGCAGTGAACAGTATCTAGTCCACGAGCAGTACTTC
>TRBJ1-1|15|TRBV2|TRBD1|NA
CASSYQGAGNTEAFF
TGTGCCAGCAGTTACCAGGGGGCAGGGAACACTGAAGCTTTCTTT
>TRBJ1-1|16|TRBV6-6|TRBD1|NA
CASSWGQGSADTEAFF
TGTGCCAGCAGTTGGGGACAGGGGAGCGCGGACACTGAAGCTTTCTTT
>TRBJ1-3|14|TRBV9|NA|NA
CASSVGGDGNTIYF
TGTGCCAGCAGCGTAGGGGGCGACGGAAACACCATATATTTT
>TRBJ1-2|16|TRBV6-5|NA|once
CASSSRGGRPPWGYTF
TGTGCCAGCAGTTCCCGGGGAGGCAGGCCGCCGTGGGGCTACACCTTC
>TRBJ2-1|16|TRBV24-1|TRBD2|NA
CATSVASGVKIGEQFF
TGTGCCACCAGTGTCGCGAGCGGGGTAAAAATAGGGGAGCAGTTCTTC
>TRBJ2-5|19|TRBV6-7|TRBD2|NA
CASSYIVRGVPADKETQYF
TGTGCCAGCAGTTACATCGTCCGGGGGGTCCCAGCAGACAAAGAGACCCAGTACTTC
>TRBJ2-7|16|TRBV9|TRBD2|NA
CASPGGEGPALYEQYF
TGTGCCAGTCCCGGGGGGGAAGGGCCAGCTCTCTACGAGCAGTACTTC
>TRBJ2-3|12|TRBV2|NA|NA
CATTPSTDTQYF
TGTGCCACGACTCCGAGCACAGATACGCAGTATTTT
>TRBJ2-1|14|TRBV4-1|NA|NA
CASSRMDYRNEQFF
TGCGCCAGCAGCCGTATGGACTACCGCAATGAGCAGTTCTTC
>TRBJ2-5|15|TRBV18|NA|NA
CASSPVWGDQETQYF
TGTGCCAGCTCACCCGTTTGGGGGGACCAAGAGACCCAGTACTTC
>TRBJ1-2|13|TRBV5-1|NA|NA
CASSFSANYGYTF
TGCGCCAGCAGCTTTTCAGCTAACTATGGCTACACCTTC
>TRBJ2-7|11|TRBV19|TRBD2|NA
CASSWGGEQYF
TGTGCCAGTAGTTGGGGGGGAGAGCAGTACTTC
>TRBJ2-3|16|TRBV5-4|NA|few
CASSAGQGRAADTQYF
TGTGCCAGCAGCGCCGGCCAGGGGCGAGCGGCAGATACGCAGTATTTT
>TRBJ2-3|14|TRBV2|TRBD2|NA
CASRWLAGTDTQYF
TGTGCCAGCAGGTGGCTAGCGGGCACAGATACGCAGTATTTT
>TRBJ2-7|14|TRBV2|NA|NA
CASLVGTLSYEQYF
TGTGCCAGTCTGGTCGGGACATTATCCTACGAGCAGTACTTC
>TRBJ2-1|15|TRBV18|TRBD1|NA
CASSPIRDSDNEQFF
TGTGCCAGCTCACCGATCCGGGACAGCGACAATGAGCAGTTCTTC
>TRBJ1-1|14|TRBV18|TRBD1|NA
CASSPRTGEPSSFF
TGTGCCAGCTCACCAAGGACAGGGGAACCCTCTTCTTTCTTT
>TRBJ2-3|17|TRBV30|TRBD1|NA
CAWSVPGQGAWSDTQYF
TGTGCCTGGAGTGTACCCGGACAGGGTGCATGGTCAGATACGCAGTATTTT
>TRBJ2-2|14|TRBV1|NA|NA
CTSSQSGNTGELFF
TGCACCAGCAGCCAATCGGGAAACACCGGGGAGCTGTTTTTT
>TRBJ2-5|12|TRBV30|TRBD2|NA
CAWAGTTGPQYF
TGTGCCTGGGCCGGGACTACGGGTCCCCAGTACTTC
>TRBJ1-5|14|TRBV27|NA|NA
CASSWGARGQPQHF
TGTGCCAGCAGTTGGGGCGCTCGGGGGCAGCCCCAGCATTTT
>TRBJ2-7|16|TRBV11-3|TRBD1|NA
CASSSRVDRATYEQYF
TGTGCCAGCAGCTCTAGGGTGGACAGGGCGACCTACGAGCAGTACTTC
>TRBJ2-5|16|TRBV11-3|NA|NA
CASSPGQGTIQETQYF
TGTGCCAGCAGCCCGGGGCAGGGGACAATCCAAGAGACCCAGTACTTC
>TRBJ1-5|14|TRBV28|NA|NA
CASSLAGTNQPQHF
TGTGCCAGCAGTTTGGCGGGGACCAATCAGCCCCAGCATTTT
>TRBJ1-2|14|TRBV6-5|TRBD1|NA
CASRSTGGSDGYTF
TGTGCCAGCAGATCGACAGGGGGTTCGGATGGCTACACCTTC
>TRBJ1-5|16|TRBV7-8|NA|once
CASSLGSHRSNQPQHF
TGTGCCAGCAGCTTAGGGTCCCACAGGAGCAATCAGCCCCAGCATTTT
>TRBJ2-3|18|TRBV5-4|TRBD2|NA
CASSGGLAGPLGTDTQYF
TGTGCCAGCAGCGGAGGACTAGCGGGGCCTTTGGGCACAGATACGCAGTATTTT
>TRBJ2-7|13|TRBV5-4|TRBD1|few
CASSWTGGHEQYF
TGTGCCAGCAGCTGGACAGGGGGCCACGAGCAGTACTTC
>TRBJ1-2|12|TRBV5-1|NA|once
CASSLEGVGYTF
TGCGCCAGCAGCTTGGAGGGGGTTGGCTACACCTTC
>TRBJ1-5|13|TRBV18|NA|NA
CASSPDLYQPQHF
TGTGCCAGCTCGCCAGACTTGTATCAGCCCCAGCATTTT
>TRBJ1-4|13|TRBV19|NA|NA
CASSIMTNEKLFF
TGTGCCAGTAGTATTATGACTAATGAAAAACTGTTTTTT
>TRBJ1-5|16|TRBV7-9|NA|NA
CASSLAGAGGNQPQHF
TGTGCCAGCAGCTTAGCGGGCGCGGGCGGCAATCAGCCCCAGCATTTT
>TRBJ2-1|13|TRBV2|NA|NA
CASRQGSYNEQFF
TGTGCCAGCAGGCAGGGGTCTTACAATGAGCAGTTCTTC
>TRBJ2-1|15|TRBV27|NA|NA
CASSLVARGYNEQFF
TGTGCCAGCAGTTTAGTAGCCAGGGGATACAATGAGCAGTTCTTC
>TRBJ2-3|15|TRBV5-4|NA|NA
CASSLGSASTDTQYF
TGTGCCAGCAGCTTGGGTAGCGCTAGCACAGATACGCAGTATTTT
>TRBJ2-2|15|TRBV4-1|NA|NA
CASSPPVPNTGELFF
TGCGCCAGCAGCCCTCCGGTCCCGAACACCGGGGAGCTGTTTTTT
>TRBJ2-3|16|TRBV5-1|TRBD2|NA
CASSAGLAGGLDTQYF
TGCGCCAGCAGCGCGGGACTAGCTGGGGGGCTAGATACGCAGTATTTT
>TRBJ1-5|14|TRBV10-3|NA|NA
CAISAQGPGQPQHF
TGTGCCATCAGTGCTCAGGGGCCAGGTCAGCCCCAGCATTTT
>TRBJ1-1|16|TRBV4-1|TRBD1|NA
CASSPWAETGETEAFF
TGCGCCAGCAGCCCCTGGGCCGAGACAGGGGAAACTGAAGCTTTCTTT
>TRBJ1-5|16|TRBV28|TRBD1|NA
CASSYPGTGQNQPQHF
TGTGCCAGCAGTTACCCCGGGACAGGGCAAAATCAGCCCCAGCATTTT
>TRBJ1-3|15|TRBV7-8|NA|NA
CASSLALSSGNTIYF
TGTGCCAGCAGCTTAGCATTGAGCTCTGGAAACACCATATATTTT
>TRBJ1-6|14|TRBV28|NA|NA
CASSRSGWDSPLHF
TGTGCCAGCAGTCGCTCAGGATGGGATTCACCCCTCCACTTT
>TRBJ1-1|13|TRBV25-1|NA|NA
CASSRQPNTEAFF
TGTGCCAGCAGTCGACAGCCGAACACTGAAGCTTTCTTT